A selection of T cell receptor beta chains follows, all from one sample in a study of PD-L1 blockade in urothelial cancer. Assay: immunoSEQ multiplex PCR; the TCRdb copy retains only in-frame clones and omits some. The sample shows 130,000 or so clones, 70% to 85% of them seen only once. The sample was PBMCs, taken around atezolizumab (anti-PD-L1) treatment. All receptors come from a man between 45 and 60 years old with urothelial cancer. CDR3s include the opening cysteine and the closing phenylalanine or tryptophan. Fields, in order: D gene, J gene, clone size, V gene, CDR3 protein, CDR3 DNA. A D gene is named only where the DNA matches it firmly. Expanded clones are given a class, and other clones once, few, many or no size at all.

d_call: NA
j_call: TRBJ2-7
clone_size: NA
v_call: TRBV7-2
cdr3_aa: CASSVRRGSGVDEQYF
cdr3_nt: TGTGCCAGCAGCGTCCGAAGGGGAAGTGGAGTCGACGAGCAGTACTTC

d_call: TRBD2
j_call: TRBJ2-3
clone_size: NA
v_call: TRBV14
cdr3_aa: CASSQTTSGKYF
cdr3_nt: TGTGCCAGCAGCCAGACAACTAGCGGGAAGTATTTT

d_call: NA
j_call: TRBJ1-5
clone_size: NA
v_call: TRBV5-1
cdr3_aa: CASSSGLGGDQPQHF
cdr3_nt: TGCGCCAGCAGCTCGGGTCTGGGGGGGGATCAGCCCCAGCATTTT

d_call: NA
j_call: TRBJ1-4
clone_size: NA
v_call: TRBV6-6
cdr3_aa: CASSYSMGAPEKLFF
cdr3_nt: TGTGCCAGCAGTTACTCGATGGGGGCCCCTGAAAAACTGTTTTTT

d_call: TRBD1
j_call: TRBJ1-3
clone_size: NA
v_call: TRBV6-5
cdr3_aa: CASSLGGTGTGNTIYF
cdr3_nt: TGTGCCAGCAGTTTGGGCGGGACAGGGACTGGAAACACCATATATTTT

d_call: NA
j_call: TRBJ1-2
clone_size: NA
v_call: TRBV28
cdr3_aa: CASTDGRAVYGYTF
cdr3_nt: TGTGCCAGCACCGATGGGAGAGCCGTCTATGGCTACACCTTC

d_call: TRBD1
j_call: TRBJ2-1
clone_size: NA
v_call: TRBV28
cdr3_aa: CASSPPGQGKSEQFF
cdr3_nt: TGTGCCAGCAGCCCACCGGGACAGGGAAAGAGCGAGCAGTTCTTC

d_call: TRBD2
j_call: TRBJ2-3
clone_size: NA
v_call: TRBV5-4
cdr3_aa: CASSWTSGGGDTQYF
cdr3_nt: TGTGCCAGCAGCTGGACTAGCGGAGGTGGAGATACGCAGTATTTT

d_call: NA
j_call: TRBJ1-4
clone_size: NA
v_call: TRBV5-5
cdr3_aa: CASSLAVSDEKLFF
cdr3_nt: TGTGCCAGCAGCTTGGCCGTTTCTGATGAAAAACTGTTTTTT

d_call: NA
j_call: TRBJ2-1
clone_size: NA
v_call: TRBV25-1
cdr3_aa: CASSEIDSVRNEQFF
cdr3_nt: TGTGCCAGCAGTGAAATTGACTCGGTTCGGAATGAGCAGTTCTTC

d_call: TRBD2
j_call: TRBJ2-1
clone_size: NA
v_call: TRBV6-1
cdr3_aa: CASSWGLANYNEQFF
cdr3_nt: TGTGCCAGCAGTTGGGGACTAGCGAATTACAATGAGCAGTTCTTC

d_call: TRBD2
j_call: TRBJ2-1
clone_size: NA
v_call: TRBV29-1
cdr3_aa: CSVKLAGPYNEQFF
cdr3_nt: TGCAGCGTGAAACTAGCGGGTCCCTACAATGAGCAGTTCTTC

d_call: TRBD1
j_call: TRBJ2-7
clone_size: NA
v_call: TRBV27
cdr3_aa: CASSLSGWGQFYEQYF
cdr3_nt: TGTGCCAGCAGTTTATCGGGTTGGGGACAGTTCTACGAGCAGTACTTC

d_call: TRBD1
j_call: TRBJ2-2
clone_size: NA
v_call: TRBV28
cdr3_aa: CASGDREKVGELFF
cdr3_nt: TGTGCCAGCGGGGACAGGGAAAAAGTCGGGGAGCTGTTTTTT

d_call: NA
j_call: TRBJ2-2
clone_size: NA
v_call: TRBV6-7
cdr3_aa: CASTHLDGGYTGELFF
cdr3_nt: TGTGCCAGCACCCATCTCGATGGGGGCTACACCGGGGAGCTGTTTTTT

d_call: NA
j_call: TRBJ1-2
clone_size: NA
v_call: TRBV20-1
cdr3_aa: CSASVRGYTF
cdr3_nt: TGCAGTGCTAGCGTCCGTGGCTACACCTTC

d_call: NA
j_call: TRBJ1-5
clone_size: NA
v_call: TRBV28
cdr3_aa: CASSLRTAGAKPQHF
cdr3_nt: TGTGCCAGCAGTTTAAGGACAGCCGGCGCTAAGCCCCAGCATTTT

d_call: TRBD1
j_call: TRBJ1-1
clone_size: NA
v_call: TRBV28
cdr3_aa: CASSFSGTATEAFF
cdr3_nt: TGTGCCAGCAGTTTTAGTGGGACAGCCACTGAAGCTTTCTTT

d_call: NA
j_call: TRBJ2-6
clone_size: NA
v_call: TRBV28
cdr3_aa: CASSRLGAGSGANVLTF
cdr3_nt: TGTGCCAGCAGCCGTCTGGGGGCCGGCTCTGGGGCCAACGTCCTGACTTTC

d_call: NA
j_call: TRBJ1-2
clone_size: NA
v_call: TRBV5-1
cdr3_aa: CASSLEGQGGVGYTF
cdr3_nt: TGCGCCAGCAGCTTGGAAGGGCAGGGCGGTGTTGGCTACACCTTC

d_call: NA
j_call: TRBJ1-2
clone_size: NA
v_call: TRBV28
cdr3_aa: CASRGGGAEGYTF
cdr3_nt: TGTGCCAGCAGAGGTGGGGGGGCGGAAGGCTACACCTTC

d_call: TRBD1
j_call: TRBJ1-6
clone_size: NA
v_call: TRBV6-1
cdr3_aa: CASGTEYNSPLHF
cdr3_nt: TGTGCCAGCGGGACAGAATATAATTCACCCCTCCACTTT

d_call: NA
j_call: TRBJ1-6
clone_size: NA
v_call: TRBV18
cdr3_aa: CASSPGAEGSPLHF
cdr3_nt: TGTGCCAGCTCACCGGGGGCCGAAGGGTCACCCCTCCACTTT

d_call: NA
j_call: TRBJ2-5
clone_size: NA
v_call: TRBV27
cdr3_aa: CASSPRGRLKETQYF
cdr3_nt: TGTGCCAGCAGTCCGCGGGGCAGACTTAAAGAGACCCAGTACTTC

d_call: TRBD1
j_call: TRBJ1-4
clone_size: NA
v_call: TRBV7-6
cdr3_aa: CASSSKQGASEKLFF
cdr3_nt: TGTGCCAGCAGCTCCAAACAGGGGGCCAGTGAAAAACTGTTTTTT

d_call: NA
j_call: TRBJ2-5
clone_size: NA
v_call: TRBV18
cdr3_aa: CASSPSGAAETQYF
cdr3_nt: TGTGCCAGCTCACCCTCAGGGGCCGCAGAGACCCAGTACTTC

d_call: NA
j_call: TRBJ2-4
clone_size: NA
v_call: TRBV9
cdr3_aa: CASSDGDIAKNIQYF
cdr3_nt: TGTGCCAGCAGCGACGGAGATATAGCCAAAAACATTCAGTACTTC

d_call: TRBD2
j_call: TRBJ2-3
clone_size: NA
v_call: TRBV7-3
cdr3_aa: CASSDRASGRGRDTQYF
cdr3_nt: TGTGCCAGCAGCGACCGAGCTAGCGGGAGAGGTCGTGATACGCAGTATTTT

d_call: NA
j_call: TRBJ1-5
clone_size: few
v_call: TRBV5-1
cdr3_aa: CASSLGYGGQPQHF
cdr3_nt: TGCGCCAGCAGCTTGGGATACGGGGGTCAGCCCCAGCATTTT

d_call: TRBD2
j_call: TRBJ2-1
clone_size: NA
v_call: TRBV9
cdr3_aa: CASSEGLADTNEQFF
cdr3_nt: TGTGCCAGCAGCGAGGGACTAGCGGACACCAATGAGCAGTTCTTC

d_call: TRBD1
j_call: TRBJ1-4
clone_size: few
v_call: TRBV6-1
cdr3_aa: CASSEGTGFEKLFF
cdr3_nt: TGTGCCAGCAGTGAAGGGACAGGGTTTGAAAAACTGTTTTTT

d_call: NA
j_call: TRBJ2-1
clone_size: NA
v_call: TRBV28
cdr3_aa: CASTHPREMYNEQFF
cdr3_nt: TGTGCCAGCACCCACCCACGGGAAATGTACAATGAGCAGTTCTTC

d_call: NA
j_call: TRBJ1-2
clone_size: NA
v_call: TRBV28
cdr3_aa: CASSSPAEAHYTF
cdr3_nt: TGTGCCAGCAGTTCCCCCGCGGAGGCACACTACACCTTC

d_call: TRBD1
j_call: TRBJ1-5
clone_size: many
v_call: TRBV11-2
cdr3_aa: CASSPGTGGQPQHF
cdr3_nt: TGTGCCAGCAGCCCCGGGACAGGGGGTCAGCCCCAGCATTTT

d_call: NA
j_call: TRBJ2-1
clone_size: NA
v_call: TRBV19
cdr3_aa: CASSTRGGGSSYNEQFF
cdr3_nt: TGTGCCAGTAGTACCCGAGGGGGAGGGAGCTCCTACAATGAGCAGTTCTTC

d_call: NA
j_call: TRBJ1-3
clone_size: NA
v_call: TRBV13
cdr3_aa: CASSSRAAGNTIYF
cdr3_nt: TGTGCCAGCAGTAGCAGGGCTGCCGGAAACACCATATATTTT

d_call: NA
j_call: TRBJ1-1
clone_size: NA
v_call: TRBV30
cdr3_aa: CAWMEFMNTEAFF
cdr3_nt: TGTGCCTGGATGGAGTTCATGAACACTGAAGCTTTCTTT

d_call: TRBD2
j_call: TRBJ2-7
clone_size: few
v_call: TRBV2
cdr3_aa: CASFGGGPSEQYF
cdr3_nt: TGTGCCAGCTTCGGGGGAGGGCCGAGCGAGCAGTACTTC

d_call: NA
j_call: TRBJ1-2
clone_size: NA
v_call: TRBV28
cdr3_aa: CASRAPVTGIYGYTF
cdr3_nt: TGTGCCAGCAGGGCCCCCGTCACAGGGATTTATGGCTACACCTTC

d_call: TRBD2
j_call: TRBJ2-4
clone_size: NA
v_call: TRBV18
cdr3_aa: CASSPPGLAGAENIQYF
cdr3_nt: TGTGCCAGCTCACCACCGGGACTAGCGGGAGCCGAAAACATTCAGTACTTC

d_call: TRBD1
j_call: TRBJ2-4
clone_size: NA
v_call: TRBV27
cdr3_aa: CASSLVPPRGGTKNIQYF
cdr3_nt: TGTGCCAGCAGTTTAGTCCCCCCCCGAGGGGGCACCAAAAACATTCAGTACTTC

d_call: TRBD2
j_call: TRBJ2-1
clone_size: NA
v_call: TRBV7-3
cdr3_aa: CASSTGGLAGHNEQFF
cdr3_nt: TGTGCCAGCAGCACCGGGGGACTAGCTGGGCACAATGAGCAGTTCTTC

d_call: NA
j_call: TRBJ1-1
clone_size: NA
v_call: TRBV18
cdr3_aa: CASSRGGNTEAFF
cdr3_nt: TGTGCCAGCTCGCGGGGGGGGAACACTGAAGCTTTCTTT

d_call: TRBD2
j_call: TRBJ2-1
clone_size: NA
v_call: TRBV2
cdr3_aa: CASSLAGAPNEQFF
cdr3_nt: TGTGCCAGCAGTCTAGCGGGAGCGCCCAATGAGCAGTTCTTC

d_call: NA
j_call: TRBJ2-7
clone_size: NA
v_call: TRBV5-1
cdr3_aa: CASSPGAYEQYF
cdr3_nt: TGCGCCAGCAGCCCGGGGGCCTACGAGCAGTACTTC

d_call: NA
j_call: TRBJ1-5
clone_size: NA
v_call: TRBV6-4
cdr3_aa: CASSAVAGQPQHF
cdr3_nt: TGTGCCAGCAGTGCGGTTGCTGGTCAGCCCCAGCATTTT

d_call: TRBD1
j_call: TRBJ1-5
clone_size: once
v_call: TRBV2
cdr3_aa: CASRTTGDWRGNQPQHF
cdr3_nt: TGTGCCAGCAGGACCACAGGGGACTGGCGGGGTAATCAGCCCCAGCATTTT

d_call: TRBD1
j_call: TRBJ1-6
clone_size: NA
v_call: TRBV10-2
cdr3_aa: CASTGGDRGRNSPLHF
cdr3_nt: TGCGCCAGCACCGGGGGGGACAGGGGGAGGAATTCACCCCTCCACTTT

d_call: TRBD2
j_call: TRBJ2-1
clone_size: once
v_call: TRBV19
cdr3_aa: CASSTGLVWYEQFF
cdr3_nt: TGTGCCAGTAGTACGGGACTAGTTTGGTATGAGCAGTTCTTC

d_call: NA
j_call: TRBJ2-1
clone_size: NA
v_call: TRBV30
cdr3_aa: CAWSATGYNEQFF
cdr3_nt: TGTGCCTGGAGTGCCACAGGTTACAATGAGCAGTTCTTC

d_call: NA
j_call: TRBJ2-5
clone_size: NA
v_call: TRBV2
cdr3_aa: CASSEALTTRETQYF
cdr3_nt: TGTGCCAGCAGTGAAGCGCTGACTACTCGAGAGACCCAGTACTTC

d_call: TRBD2
j_call: TRBJ2-5
clone_size: NA
v_call: TRBV4-2
cdr3_aa: CASSAIGGRLDETQYF
cdr3_nt: TGTGCCAGCAGCGCTATTGGCGGGAGGTTGGATGAGACCCAGTACTTC

d_call: NA
j_call: TRBJ1-2
clone_size: once
v_call: TRBV11-1
cdr3_aa: CASSPGGPGYTF
cdr3_nt: TGTGCCAGCAGCCCCGGCGGGCCGGGCTACACCTTC

d_call: NA
j_call: TRBJ2-7
clone_size: NA
v_call: TRBV6-5
cdr3_aa: CASRGEVHEQYF
cdr3_nt: TGTGCCAGCAGGGGGGAGGTCCACGAGCAGTACTTC

d_call: NA
j_call: TRBJ2-3
clone_size: NA
v_call: TRBV11-3
cdr3_aa: CASSRGTDTQYF
cdr3_nt: TGTGCCAGCAGCCGAGGCACAGATACGCAGTATTTT

d_call: TRBD1
j_call: TRBJ1-1
clone_size: many
v_call: TRBV6-1
cdr3_aa: CASTGGQLLAFF
cdr3_nt: TGTGCCAGCACTGGGGGACAGTTATTGGCTTTCTTT

d_call: TRBD1
j_call: TRBJ2-3
clone_size: once
v_call: TRBV5-1
cdr3_aa: CASSFGQGPDTQYF
cdr3_nt: TGCGCCAGCAGCTTTGGACAGGGTCCAGATACGCAGTATTTT

d_call: TRBD2
j_call: TRBJ2-3
clone_size: NA
v_call: TRBV11-2
cdr3_aa: CASSIGWGTSGTDTQYF
cdr3_nt: TGTGCCAGCAGCATAGGATGGGGGACTAGCGGGACAGATACGCAGTATTTT

d_call: TRBD2
j_call: TRBJ2-3
clone_size: NA
v_call: TRBV5-1
cdr3_aa: CASSYSGGESTDTQYF
cdr3_nt: TGCGCCAGCAGCTACAGCGGGGGCGAGAGCACAGATACGCAGTATTTT